This T cell receptor (beta chain) was profiled in a study of response to subunit inactivated influenza vaccine. Notes on the study in general: The authors put forward the suggestion that each seasonal influenza vaccination may bring in only a limited number of new T cells.

This clonotype was recorded a few times. What it recognizes is unknown. TCRdb passed the RT-PCR reads through MiXCR, listing each CDR3 protein once. Found here are around 530,000 distinct CDR3 sequences, about 15% of them singletons; the top ten hold less than 4%. The sequencing here drew on CD4+ T cells sorted from PBMCs, taken less than 25 months after vaccination. This sequence originates from a man between 50 and 70 years old who received an inactivated influenza vaccine.

The CDR3 coding sequence is TGCAGTGCTAGAAGGGGGACAGGTCTTTACAATGAGCAGTTCTTC. Amino acid sequence: CSARRGTGLYNEQFF. The chain has TRBV20-1 and TRBJ2-1; 8 bases agree with TRBD1. Germline V gene sequence: CDR1 DFQATT, CDR2 SNEGSKA (reference sequence). The CDR3 is made up of 15 amino acids. Unmatched junction bases numbered 7, after V lost 2 bases and J lost 4 bases.